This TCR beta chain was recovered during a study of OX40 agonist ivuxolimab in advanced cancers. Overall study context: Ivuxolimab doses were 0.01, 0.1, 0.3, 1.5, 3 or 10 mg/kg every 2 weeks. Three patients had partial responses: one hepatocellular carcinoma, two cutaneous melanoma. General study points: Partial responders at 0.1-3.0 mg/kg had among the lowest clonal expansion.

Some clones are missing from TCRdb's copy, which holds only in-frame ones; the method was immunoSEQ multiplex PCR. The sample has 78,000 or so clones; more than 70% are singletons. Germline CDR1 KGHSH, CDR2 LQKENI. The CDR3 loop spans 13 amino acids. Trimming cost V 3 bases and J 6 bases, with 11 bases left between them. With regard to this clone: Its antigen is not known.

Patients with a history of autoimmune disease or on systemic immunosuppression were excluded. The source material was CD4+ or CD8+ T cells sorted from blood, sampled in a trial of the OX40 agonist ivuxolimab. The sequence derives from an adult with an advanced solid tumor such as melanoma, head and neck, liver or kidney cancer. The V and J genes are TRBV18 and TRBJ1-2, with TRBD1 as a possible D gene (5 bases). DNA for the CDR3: TGTGCCAGCTCACCTCAGGGAAACAATGGCTACACCTTC. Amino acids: CASSPQGNNGYTF.